A selection of T cell receptor beta chains follows, all from one sample in a study of siplizumab effects on memory and regulatory T cells. Assay used: immunoSEQ multiplex PCR; TCRdb lists only in-frame clones, some missing. The sample lists 55,000 to 70,000 clones, more than 80% occurring once. Input material: CD8+ T cells sorted from blood. The receptor set was obtained from a human donor in good health. The CDR3 runs from the conserved cysteine through the conserved F or W. The D gene is left open where the match is weak. A clone size is listed for some rows: how often the clone was seen (once, few, many), or a class if it is expanded.

v_gene	d_gene	j_gene	abundance	CDR3aa	CDR3nt
TRBV29-1	.	TRBJ1-1	.	CSVQGAEAFF	TGCAGCGTACAGGGAGCTGAAGCTTTCTTT
TRBV5-1	.	TRBJ2-7	.	CASSWRAGEQYF	TGCGCCAGCAGTTGGAGGGCCGGCGAGCAGTACTTC
TRBV28	TRBD1	TRBJ2-7	.	CASSLPPGQVSYEQYF	TGTGCCAGCAGTTTACCCCCTGGACAGGTTTCCTACGAGCAGTACTTC
TRBV12-5	TRBD2	TRBJ2-1	.	CAYAQAGEVDEQFF	TGTGCTTACGCCCAAGCGGGAGAGGTTGATGAGCAGTTCTTC
TRBV30	TRBD2	TRBJ2-7	few	CAWTAGGAYEQYF	TGTGCCTGGACAGCGGGAGGGGCCTACGAGCAGTACTTC
TRBV2	.	TRBJ2-5	.	CASSDLVETQYF	TGTGCCAGCAGTGATTTGGTGGAGACCCAGTACTTC
TRBV21-1	.	TRBJ2-3	.	CASSAYREVGTDTQYF	TGTGCCAGCAGCGCCTACAGGGAGGTGGGCACAGATACGCAGTATTTT
TRBV20-1	.	TRBJ2-1	.	CSVMFGFEQFF	TGCAGTGTAATGTTCGGATTTGAGCAGTTCTTC
TRBV7-6	TRBD1	TRBJ2-1	.	CANGTGAFPYNEQFF	TGTGCCAACGGGACAGGGGCCTTTCCCTACAATGAGCAGTTCTTC
TRBV9	.	TRBJ2-1	.	CASSVAEGNEQFF	TGTGCCAGCAGCGTAGCCGAGGGCAATGAGCAGTTCTTC
TRBV4-1	.	TRBJ2-5	.	CASSQAGGARETQYF	TGCGCCAGCAGTCAAGCTGGAGGGGCCAGGGAGACCCAGTACTTC
TRBV27	.	TRBJ1-2	once	CASRLPPYGYTF	TGTGCCAGCAGATTACCGCCCTATGGCTACACCTTC
TRBV30	.	TRBJ1-1	.	CAWYGGGTEAFF	TGTGCCTGGTATGGGGGGGGCACTGAAGCTTTCTTT
TRBV4-2	.	TRBJ2-3	.	CASSQVSGSRLDTQYF	TGTGCCAGCAGCCAAGTCTCGGGGTCTCGATTGGATACGCAGTATTTT
TRBV9	.	TRBJ2-5	.	CASSGDQGMNF	TGTGCCAGCAGCGGGGACCAAGGGATGAACTTC
TRBV11-3	.	TRBJ2-7	.	CASSLAVGGGIYEQYF	TGTGCCAGCAGCTTGGCCGTGGGAGGGGGCATCTACGAGCAGTACTTC
TRBV27	.	TRBJ1-5	few	CASSSTGPLPQHF	TGTGCCAGCAGTTCCACAGGGCCGCTGCCCCAGCATTTT
TRBV6-1	.	TRBJ2-1	.	CASSDETAYNEQFF	TGTGCCAGCAGTGACGAGACAGCCTACAATGAGCAGTTCTTC
TRBV11-3	TRBD2	TRBJ2-1	.	CASSLAGGNYNEQFF	TGTGCCAGCAGCCTAGCGGGAGGGAACTACAATGAGCAGTTCTTC
TRBV25-1	TRBD2	TRBJ2-1	once	CASSEYGVAGPDEQFF	TGTGCCAGCAGTGAATATGGGGTAGCGGGACCCGATGAGCAGTTCTTC
TRBV2	TRBD1	TRBJ2-1	once	CASDRDRAHNEQFF	TGTGCCAGCGACCGGGACAGGGCCCACAATGAGCAGTTCTTC
TRBV14	.	TRBJ1-1	.	CASKPLFNTEAFF	TGTGCCAGTAAGCCCTTATTTAACACTGAAGCTTTCTTT
TRBV7-8	TRBD2	TRBJ2-1	.	CASSPLAGGTSSYNEQFF	TGTGCCAGCAGCCCACTAGCGGGAGGCACGAGTTCCTACAATGAGCAGTTCTTC
TRBV29-1	TRBD2	TRBJ2-1	.	CSVPLPQREYNEQFF	TGCAGCGTCCCATTGCCTCAGCGGGAGTACAATGAGCAGTTCTTC
TRBV4-2	TRBD1	TRBJ1-1	few	CASSQGDRTEAFF	TGTGCCAGCAGCCAGGGGGACAGAACTGAAGCTTTCTTT
TRBV27	TRBD2	TRBJ2-7	.	CASSFGTSGSEQYF	TGTGCCAGCAGTTTCGGGACTAGCGGGAGCGAACAGTACTTC
TRBV9	TRBD1	TRBJ2-5	.	CASSPNRGAETQYF	TGTGCCAGCAGCCCGAACAGGGGCGCGGAGACCCAGTACTTC
TRBV12-2	.	TRBJ2-7	.	CASRLGSVRDYEQYF	TGTGCAAGTCGCTTAGGGTCGGTCAGGGACTACGAGCAGTACTTC
TRBV4-1	.	TRBJ2-7	.	CASSQGSSRPNAEQYF	TGCGCCAGCAGCCAAGGGTCGTCGCGGCCCAACGCAGAGCAGTACTTC
TRBV9	.	TRBJ2-2	.	CASSVATGVPGELFF	TGTGCCAGCAGCGTAGCTACGGGGGTTCCCGGGGAGCTGTTTTTT
TRBV29-1	.	TRBJ2-7	.	CSVLAYEQYF	TGCAGCGTTTTGGCCTACGAGCAGTACTTC